The 19 T cell receptor beta chains reported below all come from one sample, sequenced in a study of blood T cell repertoires in COVID-19. Repertoires were generated with immunoSEQ multiplex PCR, while TCRdb's copy carries only in-frame clones and drops some. Altogether 130,000 to 150,000 clones are present, 80% to 85% being singletons, with the ten largest covering roughly 8%. Sequenced input: peripheral blood. Receptors originate from a human donor in a cohort sampled during active COVID-19.

On this clone: Additional DNA sequences in this sample encode the identical CDR3. The chain combines TRBV7-9 with TRBJ2-7; tentative D call: TRBD2 (6 bases). The CDR3 loop spans 12 amino acids. Trimming took off 6 bases at V and 3 bases at J, with 9 bases between the two ends. Germline CDR1 is SEHNR and CDR2 is FQNEAQ (reference sequence). The CDR3 sequence: CASRGGNYEQYF. CDR3 sequence (DNA): TGTGCCAGCAGAGGCGGGAACTACGAGCAGTACTTC. The full variable domain, rest sourced from reference TRBV7-9 and TRBJ2-7, is DTGVSQNPRHKITKRGQNVTFRCDPISEHNRLYWYRQTLGQGPEFLTYFQNEAQLEKSRLLSDRFSAERPKGSFSTLEIQRTEQGDSAMYLCASRGGNYEQYFGPGTRLTVT.

Here the CDR3 reads CSVEGGQGTDTQYF. The CDR3 DNA reads as TGCAGCGTTGAGGGGGGACAGGGTACAGATACGCAGTATTTT. This sequence joins TRBV29-1 and TRBJ2-3; 9 bases align to TRBD1. The CDR3 consists of 14 residues. Germline CDR1 and CDR2: SQVTM and ANQGSEA. Trimming took 3 bases from V and 3 from J; bases not matched to a gene: 4.

J is TRBJ2-7 and V is TRBV25-1; maybe TRBD1 (5 bases). The CDR3 length is 13 residues. Germline values: CDR1 MGHDK, CDR2 SYGVNS. Trimming stripped 5 bases from V and 3 bases from J, with 11 bases between. This chain's CDR3 is CASSWGAYYEQYF. CDR3 coding DNA: TGTGCCAGCAGTTGGGGCGCGTACTACGAGCAGTACTTC.

J is TRBJ2-3 and V is TRBV7-8; the match to TRBD2 covers 9 bases. Trimming at V came to 3 bases and at J to 3 bases, leaving 7 bases not matched to a gene. This CDR3 has 16 residues. The germline gives CDR1 SGHVS, CDR2 FQNEAQ. The CDR3 sequence is CASSLGAGGPTDTQYF. CDR3 coding DNA: TGTGCCAGCAGCTTGGGGGCGGGAGGGCCGACAGATACGCAGTATTTT.

V is TRBV7-2 and J is TRBJ2-3; TRBD2 agrees at 9 bases. In germline, CDR1 is SGHTA, CDR2 FQGNSA. The junction had 10 bases not matched to a gene; V was cut back by 3 bases and J by 6 bases. The CDR3 totals 16 residues. CDR3 in amino acids: CASSLDSGSRGDTQYF. The DNA of the CDR3 is TGTGCCAGCAGCTTGGATAGCGGGAGCCGAGGTGATACGCAGTATTTT.

In its sample, this clone was seen a few times. The chain has TRBV18 and TRBJ2-7, with no clear D. The germline V and J ends were trimmed by 3 bases and 3 bases, with 12 bases remaining between them. Germline loops: CDR1 KGHSH, CDR2 LQKENI. The CDR3 is 14 amino acids. The CDR3 DNA sequence: TGTGCCAGCTCACCCGGGTCCCCCGGCTACGAGCAGTACTTC. Its protein is CASSPGSPGYEQYF.

The rearrangement joins TRBV28 to TRBJ2-4; the match to TRBD1 covers 12 bases. Germline CDR1 MDHEN, CDR2 SYDVKM. This CDR3 is built from 18 residues. J lost 3 bases, V lost 6 bases, and 12 bases had no gene match. CDR3 bases: TGTGCCAGCAGCTTCATTCCGGGACAGGGGGCGGGCAAAAACATTCAGTACTTC. It specifies CASSFIPGQGAGKNIQYF.

The chain is built from TRBV6-1 and TRBJ2-5; TRBD2 matches 8 bases. Germline CDR1 MNHNS, CDR2 SASEGT. V lost 2 bases to trimming and J lost 5 bases; unmatched junction nucleotides: 10. The CDR3 loop spans 16 amino acids. The CDR3 sequence: CASSESVGLVLETQYF. CDR3 bases: TGTGCCAGCAGTGAATCGGTGGGACTAGTTTTGGAGACCCAGTACTTC.

The chain combines TRBV6-5 with TRBJ2-7; D might be TRBD1 (5 bases). The length of the CDR3 is 11 residues. Trimming pared 5 bases from V and 7 bases from J, leaving 9 bases between. Germline-derived CDR1 and CDR2 are MNHEY and SVGAGI. Here the CDR3 reads CASSTQGEQYF. DNA of the CDR3: TGTGCCAGCAGTACCCAGGGTGAGCAGTACTTC.

The chain links TRBV19 to TRBJ1-3, with D tentatively TRBD1 (6 bases). CDR1 is LNHDA and CDR2 is SQIVND in the germline V gene (reference sequence). The length of the CDR3 is 17 residues. V lost 3 bases and J lost 4, with 19 bases in between. For the CDR3, the DNA is TGTGCCAGTAGTATCCGATTCGCCGACAGGAAGGGAAACACCATATATTTT. It encodes CASSIRFADRKGNTIYF.

This clone showed up just once. The V gene is TRBV11-1, the J gene TRBJ2-5; 9 bases line up with TRBD1. After removal of 1 base from V and 5 bases from J, the junction contained 2 bases not matched to a gene. Germline-derived CDR1 and CDR2 are SGHAT and FQDESV (reference sequence). CDR3 size: 14 residues. The CDR3 reads CASSLGGTGETQYF. In DNA, the CDR3 is TGTGCCAGCAGCTTAGGGGGGACAGGGGAGACCCAGTACTTC.

The CDR3 protein is CALRDTRYEQYF. As DNA, the CDR3 is TGTGCCCTCCGGGACACTCGCTACGAGCAGTACTTC. The rearrangement joins TRBV2 to TRBJ2-7; a possible D gene is TRBD1 (6 bases). V gave up 11 bases and J gave up 3 bases, with 14 bases separating them. CDR3 length: 12 amino acids. The germline CDR1 and CDR2 sequences are SNHLY and FYNNEI.

The chain has TRBV6-5 and TRBJ1-6; tentative D call: TRBD1 (6 bases). The ends were cut back, 5 bases at V and 8 bases at J, with 16 bases in the middle. This CDR3 is built from 15 residues. Germline CDR1 reads MNHEY; CDR2 reads SVGAGI. The CDR3: CASSQRQAGDSPLHF. DNA for the CDR3: TGTGCCAGCAGTCAAAGACAGGCCGGGGATTCACCCCTCCACTTT.

This chain connects TRBV5-1 to TRBJ2-5; 7 bases are a match to TRBD2. V lost 1 base and J lost 4; bases outside the gene matches: 10. Germline CDR1 is SGHRS and CDR2 is YFSETQ. There are 16 residues in the CDR3. CDR3 nucleotides: TGCGCCAGCAGCTTGTTTTCCAGCGGGACTGGAGAGACCCAGTACTTC. Translated: CASSLFSSGTGETQYF.

V usage is TRBV4-3 and J usage is TRBJ2-1; D is unresolved. CDR1 is LGHNA, CDR2 YSLEER, per germline. Trimming shortened V by 0 bases and J by 5 bases, and 8 bases separated the two germline ends. This CDR3 contains 14 residues. CDR3 DNA sequence: TGCGCCAGCAGCCAAGATTCACGGGACAATGAGCAGTTCTTC. Amino acids: CASSQDSRDNEQFF.

The sample holds one count of this clone. This same CDR3 is encoded by further DNA sequences in the sample. The CDR3 sequence: CASSRRPGQGGTEAFF. In DNA, the CDR3 is TGTGCCAGCAGTCGCCGACCGGGACAGGGTGGCACTGAAGCTTTCTTT. V gene TRBV28 combines with J gene TRBJ1-1; 9 bases line up with TRBD1. With 5 bases clipped from V and 4 bases from J, the junction kept 11 bases outside the gene matches. CDR1 and CDR2 from the germline V gene are MDHEN and SYDVKM. This CDR3 has 16 amino acids.

Here the CDR3 DNA reads TGTGCCAGTAGTATTGGCAGAATCAATCAGCCCCAGCATTTT. Protein sequence: CASSIGRINQPQHF. V usage is TRBV19 and J usage is TRBJ1-5; D is unclear. The germline CDR1 and CDR2 sequences are LNHDA and SQIVND (reference sequence). CDR3 size: 14 residues. The V end lost 3 bases, the J end lost 3 bases, and 9 bases lay between the germline ends.

The rearrangement links TRBV19 to TRBJ2-7; TRBD1 matches 9 bases. Germline CDR1 and CDR2: LNHDA and SQIVND (reference sequence). This CDR3 spans 14 amino acids. V shed 6 bases and J 4 bases; nucleotides not matched to a gene: 7. This chain's CDR3 is CASRGTGKGYEQYF. In DNA form, the CDR3 reads TGTGCCAGTAGGGGGACAGGGAAAGGTTACGAGCAGTACTTC.

The chain uses TRBV6-6 and TRBJ1-2, with unresolved D. V was cut by 6 bases and J by 5 bases, with 16 bases left in between. Germline V CDR1 and CDR2: MNHNY, SVGAGI (reference sequence). The CDR3 runs 14 residues. The CDR3 bases are TGTGCCAGCAGCTATGTGAAAGCGGAATATGGCTACACCTTC. Its protein is CASSYVKAEYGYTF.